Detailed here is one TCR beta chain. Its antigen is not identified. This CDR3 contains 17 residues. V was cut by 1 base and J by 3 bases, with 16 bases left in between. Germline CDR1 and CDR2: SGHAT and FQNNGV. This sample is part of a study of blood T cells in healthy people across ages. Study-wide results and caveats: It was not known whether donors were CMV positive (a possible confounder of expanded clonotype changes). Naive CD4+ cells and diversity were both higher in long-lived donors than in aged donors.

Total RNA was isolated from each sample in quantities of at least 5 micrograms. Together with a sample-barcoded 5' primer, a J-beta primer mix was included in a second PCR lasting about 6 to 11 cycles. From each sample, at least 3 million paired-end reads containing CDR3 were obtained. Using its own MiXCR run on the 5' RACE reads, TCRdb lists one record per CDR3 protein. The sample contains 700,000 or so distinct CDR3 sequences, around 41% of which appear only once. The sequenced material came from blood. The source of this sequence is a man older than 75 in good health. This chain links TRBV11-2 with TRBJ2-1; TRBD2 is a possible D gene (6 bases). The CDR3 DNA sequence: TGTGCCAGCAGCTTAGTGGTAGCGGAGAGCCTCTACAATGAGCAGTTCTTC. It translates to CASSLVVAESLYNEQFF.